These 25 T cell receptor beta chains were all obtained from the same sample, sequenced in a study of blood T cell repertoires in COVID-19. Clones were read by immunoSEQ multiplex PCR, and TCRdb kept only the in-frame ones, dropping some. The sample has 200,000 to 250,000 clones, 88% seen once. The sequenced material came from PBMCs or T cells enriched from blood (not recorded which). These receptors were collected from a woman aged 25 to 39 who had been exposed to COVID-19.

This clone was seen just once. The chain is built from TRBV25-1 and TRBJ2-7; 7 positions agree with TRBD1. With V trimmed by 8 bases and J by 5 bases, 15 bases remained unmatched. The germline V gene encodes CDR1 MGHDK and CDR2 SYGVNS. This CDR3 region has 15 residues. For the CDR3, the DNA is TGTGCCAGCGGATGGACGACAGGGAAGGTCCACGAGCAGTACTTC. It codes for CASGWTTGKVHEQYF.

This clone has a handful of counts. The rearrangement joins TRBV27 to TRBJ1-6; no definite D call. The CDR3 spans 14 residues. Germline V lookup: CDR1 MNHEY, CDR2 SMNVEV (reference sequence). V gave up 3 bases and J gave up 7 bases, with 10 bases separating them. The CDR3 nucleotides are TGTGCCAGCAGTTTCCGACGGGAAAATTCACCCCTCCACTTT. Protein: CASSFRRENSPLHF.

This clone occurred once. CDR3 nucleotide sequence: TGTGCCAGCAGAGGACTAGCGGGAGCTGGTGAGCAGTACTTC. It specifies CASRGLAGAGEQYF. The chain links TRBV11-2 to TRBJ2-7; the match to TRBD2 covers 13 bases. The V gene's germline CDR1 is SGHAT and CDR2 FQNNGV. Unmatched junction bases numbered 6, after V lost 6 bases and J lost 7 bases. The CDR3 extends over 14 amino acids. Filled out from reference TRBV11-2 and TRBJ2-7, the complete variable domain reads EAGVAQSPRYKIIEKRQSVAFWCNPISGHATLYWYQQILGQGPKLLIQFQNNGVVDDSQLPKDRFSAERLKGVDSTLKIQPAKLEDSAVYLCASRGLAGAGEQYFGPGTRLTVT.

The chain has TRBV2 and TRBJ1-2; TRBD1 might be the D (6 bases). V lost 7 bases to trimming and J lost 4 bases, with 16 bases between them. CDR3 length equals 14 residues. Looked up from germline, CDR1 is SNHLY and CDR2 is FYNNEI. Written as DNA, the CDR3 is TGTGCCAGCAAGGGGGGGACCCCCTTCTATGGCTACACCTTC. Protein product: CASKGGTPFYGYTF.

This chain uses TRBV9 with TRBJ2-1; 9 bases line up with TRBD2. Germline CDR1 reads SGDLS; CDR2 reads YYNGEE. There are 17 residues in the CDR3. The V segment lost 0 bases and the J segment 3 bases; nucleotides outside the gene matches: 7. The CDR3 nucleotides are TGTGCCAGCAGCGTAGTGGGTAGCGGGGGCCACTACAATGAGCAGTTCTTC. It yields the protein CASSVVGSGGHYNEQFF.

The chain employs TRBV5-1 and TRBJ1-6; TRBD1 aligns across 7 bases. The CDR3 covers 13 residues. V shed 3 bases, J shed 8 bases, and the junction held 2 bases outside the gene matches. Germline CDR1 reads SGHRS; CDR2 reads YFSETQ. The DNA of the CDR3 is TGCGCCAGCAGCTCCGACAGGGATTCACCCCTCCACTTT. Protein sequence: CASSSDRDSPLHF.

V and J are TRBV2 and TRBJ2-3; 8 bases align to TRBD1. With V trimmed by 6 bases and J by 2 bases, 7 bases remained unmatched. Germline CDR1 is SNHLY and CDR2 is FYNNEI. This CDR3 is 15 amino acids long. Written as DNA, the CDR3 is TGTGCCAGCAGCAAACAGGGGGGAACCACAGATACGCAGTATTTT. Its translation: CASSKQGGTTDTQYF.

A note on this clone: One junction end does not reproduce the germline sequence, and a read error may be involved. This rearrangement joins TRBV7-7 to TRBJ2-1; TRBD2 aligns across 7 bases. The V gene's germline CDR1 is SSHAT and CDR2 FNYEAQ (reference sequence). There are 17 residues in the CDR3. CDR3 nucleotides: TGTGCTAGCAGCGGTTCTGCGGAGCGGGGTGGGGTCGGTGAGCAGTTCTTC. Amino acid sequence: CASSGSAERGGVGEQFF. Full variable domain (remainder filled in from reference TRBV7-7 and TRBJ2-1): GAGVSQSPRYKVTKRGQDVTLRCDPISSHATLYWYQQALGQGPEFLTYFNYEAQPDKSGLPSDRFSAERPEGSISTLTIQRTEQRDSAMYRCASSGSAERGGVGEQFFGPGTRLTVL.

V is TRBV7-6 and J is TRBJ2-2, with D uncertain. Germline V gene sequence: CDR1 SGHVS, CDR2 FNYEAQ. There are 16 residues in the CDR3. V gave up 2 bases and J gave up 1 base, with 11 bases separating them. DNA of the CDR3: TGTGCCAGCAGCTTATGGAGCCTTGGGAACACCGGGGAGCTGTTTTTT. This sequence encodes CASSLWSLGNTGELFF.

The J gene is TRBJ2-6, the V gene TRBV5-1; weak D call: TRBD1 (5 bases). Germline V CDR1 and CDR2: SGHRS, YFSETQ. The CDR3 length is 15 residues. Between the trimmed V and J ends, which lost 1 base and 2 bases, there was a span of 7 bases. The CDR3 nucleotides read TGCGCCAGCAGCTTGATGGGGCCTGGGGCCAACGTCCTGACTTTC. Amino acid sequence: CASSLMGPGANVLTF. The complete variable domain, with remaining parts taken from reference TRBV5-1 and TRBJ2-6, reads KAGVTQTPRYLIKTRGQQVTLSCSPISGHRSVSWYQQTPGQGLQFLFEYFSETQRNKGNFPGRFSGRQFSNSRSEMNVSTLELGDSALYLCASSLMGPGANVLTFGAGSRLTVL.

V gene TRBV7-7 combines with J gene TRBJ2-2; a possible D gene is TRBD1 (5 bases). V was pared by 1 base and J by 4 bases, with 13 bases between. CDR3 length: 16 residues. The germline gives CDR1 SSHAT, CDR2 FNYEAQ (reference sequence). CDR3 residues: CASSLGARVGTGELFF. The CDR3 DNA reads TGTGCCAGCAGCTTAGGGGCCAGGGTCGGCACCGGGGAGCTGTTTTTT.

This chain connects TRBV29-1 to TRBJ1-1; 12 nucleotides match TRBD1. The CDR3 is 14 residues long. V shed 7 bases and J 7 bases; nucleotides not matched to a gene: 10. Germline V gene lookup returns CDR1 SQVTM and CDR2 ANQGSEA. The CDR3 coding sequence is TGCAGCGCTTCCGGGACAGGGGGCCTAAATGAAGCTTTCTTT. Its protein is CSASGTGGLNEAFF.

This chain connects TRBV21-1 to TRBJ1-4. TRBV21-1 is assigned pseudogene status. The CDR3 runs 13 residues. CDR3 nucleotides: TGTGCCACCCCCGGAGCAACTAATGAAAAACTGTTTTTT. Its protein is CATPGATNEKLFF.

The CDR3 DNA sequence: TGTGCCAGCAGTGAAGGAGCGGTTTTGGGCTACACCTTC. It yields the protein CASSEGAVLGYTF. The chain links TRBV6-1 to TRBJ1-2; D gene ambiguous. V was pared by 1 base and J by 8 bases, with 11 bases between. Germline values: CDR1 MNHNS, CDR2 SASEGT. This CDR3 region has 13 residues.

The J gene is TRBJ2-7, the V gene TRBV29-1; D remains ambiguous. This CDR3 is built from 12 residues. V was pared by 3 bases and J by 1 base, with 7 bases between. Germline V gene data show CDR1 as SQVTM and CDR2 as ANQGSEA. CDR3 DNA sequence: TGCAGCGTTGATGGAGAATCCTACGAGCAGTACTTC. It codes for CSVDGESYEQYF.

The chain recombines TRBV25-1 with TRBJ2-3; D possibly corresponds to TRBD1 (7 bases). The CDR3 totals 12 residues. V was shortened by 5 bases and J by 9 bases, with 12 bases between the two germline ends. The germline V gene has CDR1 MGHDK and CDR2 SYGVNS. The CDR3 sequence: CASSSPGGTQYF. CDR3 DNA sequence: TGTGCCAGCAGTAGCCCAGGGGGGACGCAGTATTTT.

This clone is a singleton in its sample. The V call is TRBV29-1, the J call TRBJ2-7; 8 nucleotides align to TRBD2. The trim removed 1 base at V and 3 bases at J, leaving 2 bases unmatched. CDR1 SQVTM and CDR2 ANQGSEA come from the germline V gene. This CDR3 is built from 13 residues. The CDR3 DNA sequence: TGCAGCGTTGAAGGGGCGGGAGGCTACGAGCAGTACTTC. Protein sequence: CSVEGAGGYEQYF.

This clone was detected once. At one end, the junction sequence differs from germline, possibly due to a read error. Other DNA sequences in this specimen translate into the identical CDR3. The V call is TRBV5-1, the J call TRBJ1-6; TRBD1 might be the D (6 bases). CDR1 SGHRS and CDR2 YFSETQ come from the germline V gene. CDR3 length equals 16 residues. DNA for the CDR3: TGCGCTAGCAGCTTGATGGGGACAAAGGGACCTTCACCCCTCCACTTT. Its translation: CASSLMGTKGPSPLHF.

The J gene is TRBJ1-3, the V gene TRBV5-1; D ambiguous. Germline CDR1 is SGHRS and CDR2 is YFSETQ. Trimming stripped 2 bases from V and 4 bases from J, with 13 bases between. This CDR3 is 15 amino acids long. The CDR3 region has the DNA TGCGCCAGCAGCTTAGACCCCCAGCGGGGAAACACCATATATTTT. It translates to CASSLDPQRGNTIYF.

This clone was detected once. The V call is TRBV30, the J call TRBJ1-5, with D possibly TRBD1 on 5 matching bases. The ends were cut back, 0 bases at V and 1 base at J, with 7 bases in the middle. This CDR3 region has 14 residues. Germline CDR1 reads GTSNPN; CDR2 reads SVGIG (reference sequence). CDR3 residues: CAWSVWGSNQPQHF. In nucleotides, the CDR3 is TGTGCCTGGAGTGTATGGGGCAGCAATCAGCCCCAGCATTTT.

Only a few counts were recorded for this clone. This rearrangement joins TRBV5-1 to TRBJ1-4; D perhaps matches TRBD1 (5 bases). This CDR3 comprises 15 residues. Germline V lookup: CDR1 SGHRS, CDR2 YFSETQ. V lost 0 bases and J lost 8, with 14 bases in between. The DNA for the CDR3 is TGCGCCAGCAGCTTGGGGGGCCAGGCCGTGGAAAAACTGTTTTTT. Translating it yields CASSLGGQAVEKLFF.

A single count supports this clone. The rearrangement uses TRBV30 and TRBJ2-2; 7 nucleotides align to TRBD1. With 0 bases clipped from V and 5 bases from J, the junction kept 3 bases outside the gene matches. Germline V gene data show CDR1 as GTSNPN and CDR2 as SVGIG (reference sequence). The CDR3 covers 14 residues. CDR3 DNA sequence: TGTGCCTGGAGTGTGCAGGGGGTGACCGGGGAGCTGTTTTTT. Translated: CAWSVQGVTGELFF.

In its sample, this clone was seen a few times. This sequence joins TRBV6-5 and TRBJ2-3; possibly TRBD1 for D (5 bases). The length of the CDR3 is 14 residues. Germline V gives CDR1 MNHEY, CDR2 SVGAGI. V shed 8 bases and J shed 2 bases, with 14 bases lying between them. The CDR3 loop reads CASLPRGATDTQYF. The CDR3 nucleotides read TGTGCCAGCCTTCCTCGTGGGGCCACAGATACGCAGTATTTT.

The CDR3: CASSYRHTNYEQYF. The CDR3 bases are TGTGCCAGCAGTTACCGACATACGAACTACGAGCAGTACTTC. V is TRBV6-2 or TRBV6-3 and J is TRBJ2-7; D gene uncertain. CDR1 is MNHEY and CDR2 is SVGEGT in the germline V gene. The V end was cut by 2 bases, the J end by 3 bases, with 11 bases between. This CDR3 is built from 14 residues.

This chain connects TRBV30 to TRBJ2-7; 7 nucleotides align to TRBD2. The V and J ends lost 1 base and 1 base, in that order; junction bases with no gene match: 16. The length of the CDR3 is 18 residues. The germline CDR1 and CDR2 sequences are GTSNPN and SVGIG (reference sequence). The CDR3 here is CAWSGSGSITPRSYEQYF. DNA of the CDR3: TGTGCCTGGAGTGGTAGCGGGTCGATCACCCCCCGATCCTACGAGCAGTACTTC. The whole variable domain, remainder taken from reference TRBV30 and TRBJ2-7, is SQTIHQWPATLVQPVGSPLSLECTVEGTSNPNLYWYRQAAGRGLQLLFYSVGIGQISSEVPQNLSASRPQDRQFILSSKKLLLSDSGFYLCAWSGSGSITPRSYEQYFGPGTRLTVT.